The rows below give T cell receptor beta chains drawn from one sample of a study of blood T cell repertoires in COVID-19. Generated by immunoSEQ multiplex PCR, the TCRdb table keeps only in-frame clones and is missing some. In the table there are approximately 210,000 clones, about four fifths of which are singletons. Sequencing was carried out using peripheral blood. The receptors originated from a woman aged 45-65 years with acute or convalescent COVID-19. Both conserved end residues are part of each CDR3. A D gene is named only where the DNA matches it firmly. Clone size is given for some rows only: seen once, a few or many times, or a class if the clone is expanded.

>TRBD2|TRBJ2-7|once|TRBV5-1
CASSGNLAGEGEQYF
TGCGCCAGCAGCGGAAACCTGGCGGGAGAGGGCGAGCAGTACTTC
>NA|TRBJ2-1|once|TRBV4-1
CASSRAPNEQFF
TGCGCCAGCAGCCGAGCACCCAATGAGCAGTTCTTC
>TRBD2|TRBJ2-1|NA|TRBV2
CASSGRGTSGNNEQFF
TGTGCCAGCAGTGGAAGGGGGACTAGCGGTAACAATGAGCAGTTCTTC
>TRBD1|TRBJ2-1|NA|TRBV5-1
CASTPWDRGRNEQFF
TGCGCCAGCACCCCCTGGGACAGGGGTCGCAATGAGCAGTTCTTC
>NA|TRBJ2-6|NA|TRBV14
CASSPNTGPPSGANVLTF
TGTGCCAGCAGCCCAAACACAGGGCCACCCTCTGGGGCCAACGTCCTGACTTTC
>NA|TRBJ2-1|NA|TRBV5-1
CASSPAPGTYNEQFF
TGCGCCAGCAGCCCGGCCCCGGGGACCTACAATGAGCAGTTCTTC
>NA|TRBJ2-2|NA|TRBV6-2/TRBV6-3
CASSRKRAGGELFF
TGTGCCAGCAGTCGAAAGCGGGCTGGCGGGGAGCTGTTTTTT
>NA|TRBJ2-2|NA|TRBV11-3
CASSLTTTGELFF
TGTGCCAGCAGCTTAACTACGACCGGGGAGCTGTTTTTT
>TRBD2|TRBJ2-7|NA|TRBV19
CASSIATSGSSLGQYF
TGTGCCAGTAGTATAGCGACTAGCGGGAGTTCACTCGGGCAGTACTTC
>TRBD1|TRBJ1-5|NA|TRBV18
CASSMGQGDNQPQHF
TGTGCCAGCTCAATGGGACAGGGGGACAATCAGCCCCAGCATTTT